This T cell receptor (beta chain) was sequenced for a study of cytomegalovirus exposure and HLA in healthy donors. Here immunoSEQ multiplex PCR was the method, and the copy in TCRdb shows in-frame clones only, minus some. The table includes around 300,000 clones, about nine tenths detected once. The V segment lost 1 base and the J segment 3 bases; nucleotides outside the gene matches: 13. This CDR3 region has 17 residues. Looked up from germline, CDR1 is SGDLS and CDR2 is YYNGEE. The receptor was derived from a woman in her twenties or thirties in good health and CMV-seropositive. The rearrangement links TRBV9 to TRBJ2-7; 7 bases are a match to TRBD2. Sequenced: PBMCs. CDR3 region: CASSVSPERDRDYEQYF. CDR3 sequence (DNA): TGTGCCAGCAGCGTAAGCCCCGAGCGGGATAGAGACTACGAGCAGTACTTC.